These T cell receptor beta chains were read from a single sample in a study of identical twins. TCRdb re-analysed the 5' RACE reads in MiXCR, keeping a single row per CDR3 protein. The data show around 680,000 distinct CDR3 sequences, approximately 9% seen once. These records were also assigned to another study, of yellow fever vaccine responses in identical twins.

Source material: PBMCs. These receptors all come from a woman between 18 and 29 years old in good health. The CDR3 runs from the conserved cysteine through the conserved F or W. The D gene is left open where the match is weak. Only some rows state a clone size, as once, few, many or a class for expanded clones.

TGTGCCAGCAGTTATGCCCGGAGTAACTACGAGCAGTACTTC	CASSYARSNYEQYF	.	.	TRBV6-5	TRBJ2-7
TGTGCCAGCAGCCTGTCCTTCACCGTATCCTCTAACTATGGCTACACCTTC	CASSLSFTVSSNYGYTF	.	.	TRBV12-3/TRBV12-4	TRBJ1-2
TGTGCCAGCAGTTTGGGGTCCCCTCGGAATGAGCAGTTCTTC	CASSLGSPRNEQFF	.	many	TRBV27	TRBJ2-1
TGTGCCAGCAGCTTAGTACAGATCATCTCCTACGAGCAGTACTTC	CASSLVQIISYEQYF	.	few	TRBV7-2	TRBJ2-7
TGTGCCACCAGCAGAGTTGGGCCGATCTCTGGGGCCAACGTCCTGACTTTC	CATSRVGPISGANVLTF	.	few	TRBV15	TRBJ2-6
TGTGCCAGCAGCCGAGGGGGGGCCTCTTCCGATAAAGAGACCCAGTACTTC	CASSRGGASSDKETQYF	.	.	TRBV7-6	TRBJ2-5
TGTGCCAGCAGAAAGGACAGTCCGGAGACCCAGTACTTC	CASRKDSPETQYF	.	many	TRBV12-3/TRBV12-4	TRBJ2-5
TGCGCCAGCAGCTTGGAGGGAGGCGCAGAGGGGACCCAGTACTTC	CASSLEGGAEGTQYF	.	.	TRBV5-1	TRBJ2-5
TGTGCCAGCAGTTCCGACAGGGCGAAGACCCAGTACTTC	CASSSDRAKTQYF	TRBD1	many	TRBV6-5	TRBJ2-5
TGCGCCAGCAGCCCGGGACTAGCGGGGATTGAGCAGTTCTTC	CASSPGLAGIEQFF	TRBD2	few	TRBV5-1	TRBJ2-1
TGTGCCAGCAGTTACGCGGACAGGAGAGGGTACGAGCAGTACTTC	CASSYADRRGYEQYF	TRBD1	.	TRBV6-2/TRBV6-3	TRBJ2-7
TGCAGTGCTAGCCAGCTAGAGGGGGGGCATTTAAACATTCAGTACTTC	CSASQLEGGHLNIQYF	.	few	TRBV20-1	TRBJ2-4
TGTGCCACCAGTGATGCGGGCGCGGGGGCCAAAAACATTCAGTACTTC	CATSDAGAGAKNIQYF	.	.	TRBV24-1	TRBJ2-4
TGTGCCAGCAGCCAAGACTTGGGGGCGGCGGGCAGCTCCTACAATGAGCAGTTCTTC	CASSQDLGAAGSSYNEQFF	.	.	TRBV3-1	TRBJ2-1
TGTGCCAGTAGGAGGGGTAACTATGGCTACACCTTC	CASRRGNYGYTF	.	.	TRBV19	TRBJ1-2
TGTGCCAGCAGAAGTACAGGTGCAACTAATGAAAAACTGTTTTTT	CASRSTGATNEKLFF	.	.	TRBV12-3/TRBV12-4	TRBJ1-4
TGTGCCAGCAGTGAAGCGCTGAGCGGGGGGGCTACAGATACGCAGTATTTT	CASSEALSGGATDTQYF	TRBD2	.	TRBV6-1	TRBJ2-3
TGCGCCAGCAGCCAAGATGGGACAGGGCCCACTCAGCCCCAGCATTTT	CASSQDGTGPTQPQHF	TRBD1	.	TRBV4-1	TRBJ1-5
TGTGCCAGCAGTTTGGGGTCCCTCTCCTACGAGCAGTACTTC	CASSLGSLSYEQYF	.	.	TRBV6-5	TRBJ2-7
TGTGCCAGCAGCTTGGAGGGGAGAGGGGCAACTAATGAAAAACTGTTTTTT	CASSLEGRGATNEKLFF	.	.	TRBV5-6	TRBJ1-4
TGTGCCAGCAGCGGACTAGACGGAGAGACCCAGTACTTC	CASSGLDGETQYF	TRBD2	many	TRBV6-1	TRBJ2-5
TGCGCCAGCAGCCAAGAGACTAGCGGCACAGATACGCAGTATTTT	CASSQETSGTDTQYF	TRBD2	many	TRBV4-1	TRBJ2-3
TGCAGTGCTAGAGACACGGGGGGGCTGGTTGGAGATACGCAGTATTTT	CSARDTGGLVGDTQYF	TRBD2	many	TRBV20-1	TRBJ2-3
TGTGCCAGCAGCTTAAGGGGGAACCAAGAGACCCAGTACTTC	CASSLRGNQETQYF	.	.	TRBV7-9	TRBJ2-5
TGTGCCAGCAGCCGCGGACAGGGGGCATGGACTGAAGCTTTCTTT	CASSRGQGAWTEAFF	TRBD1	.	TRBV11-2	TRBJ1-1
TGCGCCAGCAGCCAAGAGATAATACGCTGGAGGAGCACAGATACGCAGTATTTT	CASSQEIIRWRSTDTQYF	.	many	TRBV4-3	TRBJ2-3
TGTGCCAGCAGCCCCTTAGCGGGAGAATACGAGCAGTACTTC	CASSPLAGEYEQYF	TRBD2	few	TRBV7-2	TRBJ2-7
TGCGCCAGCAGCTGGCTGGGGACTTTCCAAGAGACCCAGTACTTC	CASSWLGTFQETQYF	.	few	TRBV5-1	TRBJ2-5
TGTGCCAGCAGCTTAGGGTTGGGGTCTGATGAGCAGTTCTTC	CASSLGLGSDEQFF	.	few	TRBV7-6	TRBJ2-1
TGTGCCAGCAGCCTCACAGGGGTGAGGAACACTGAAGCTTTCTTT	CASSLTGVRNTEAFF	TRBD1	.	TRBV7-9	TRBJ1-1
TGCGCCAGCAGCTCCCGGACTAGCGCACACGAGCAGTACTTC	CASSSRTSAHEQYF	TRBD2	.	TRBV5-1	TRBJ2-7
TGTGCCAGCAGCTTTCCTTTCAACGAGCAGTACTTC	CASSFPFNEQYF	.	few	TRBV6-2/TRBV6-3	TRBJ2-7
TGTGCCAGCAGTCCGGGAGAATGGACAGGGCCGGGCAATGAGCAGTTCTTC	CASSPGEWTGPGNEQFF	TRBD1	few	TRBV5-5	TRBJ2-1
TGTGCCAGCAGCCAAAGCGCAGAGTCGGTTTATGAAGCTTTCTTT	CASSQSAESVYEAFF	.	many	TRBV4-2	TRBJ1-1
TGTGCCAGCAGCCCCAGGGGGCAAACAGATACGCAGTATTTT	CASSPRGQTDTQYF	TRBD1	few	TRBV11-3	TRBJ2-3
TGCGCCAGCATGGGGAGCGGGGGCTACACCGGGGAGCTGTTTTTT	CASMGSGGYTGELFF	TRBD2	few	TRBV10-2	TRBJ2-2
TGTGCCAGCAGCCAAGAACGGGACAGGGGGCTTGAGCAGTACTTC	CASSQERDRGLEQYF	TRBD1	.	TRBV3-1	TRBJ2-7
TGCGCCAGCAGGCAGGGGGCCCACGAGCAGTACTTC	CASRQGAHEQYF	TRBD1	many	TRBV10-2	TRBJ2-7
TGTGCCAGCAGCAAGGGACAGGGAGCGGAGGACACCATATATTTT	CASSKGQGAEDTIYF	TRBD1	.	TRBV7-2	TRBJ1-3
TGTGCCACCAGCGGAACAGGGGATAATTCACCCCTCCACTTT	CATSGTGDNSPLHF	TRBD1	.	TRBV15	TRBJ1-6
TGCGCCAGCAGCCAAGATTGGGGGGGATACGAGCAGTACTTC	CASSQDWGGYEQYF	TRBD2	few	TRBV4-3	TRBJ2-7
TGTGCCAGCAGTCAAACTAGCGGGAGGGCCGGGCAGTACTTC	CASSQTSGRAGQYF	TRBD2	.	TRBV3-1	TRBJ2-7
TGTGCCAGCAGCTTAGATATTTGGGCTTCCGAGCAGTACTTC	CASSLDIWASEQYF	.	many	TRBV7-2	TRBJ2-7
TGTGCCATCAGGGAGACAGGGACCAGCACAGATACGCAGTATTTT	CAIRETGTSTDTQYF	TRBD1	few	TRBV10-3	TRBJ2-3
TGTGCCAGCAGTCCTAGGGGGGGGACTAGCCAAGAGACCCAGTACTTC	CASSPRGGTSQETQYF	TRBD2	.	TRBV6-1	TRBJ2-5